This TCR beta chain was recorded in a study of T cells after yellow fever vaccination. This clonotype showed up many times. Trimming took 7 bases from V and 6 from J, leaving 19 bases between them. The CDR3 runs to 15 residues. Germline loops: CDR1 KGHDR, CDR2 SFDVKD. TCRdb fed the 5' RACE reads into MiXCR, producing one record per CDR3 protein. The sample carries some 350,000 distinct CDR3 sequences, 6.2% recorded once. The genes are TRBV24-1 and TRBJ2-3, with D possibly being TRBD2 (5 bases). The receptor's source is a man aged 30 to 39 who received the YFV17D yellow fever vaccine. The sample in question was PBMCs, obtained 5 days after the yellow fever booster vaccination. The CDR3, as DNA: TGTGCCACCAGCCTGGGAGCGGAAGTAGGGGATACGCAGTATTTT. Its translation is CATSLGAEVGDTQYF.